One and the same sample provided the 14 T cell receptor beta chains below, sequenced in a study of T-cell reconstitution after alpha-beta-depleted transplantation in children. Unique molecular identifiers were used in preparing the TCRbeta library. Via MiXCR, TCRdb re-called the PCR reads, giving one row per CDR3 protein. The sample has about 980,000 distinct CDR3 sequences; around 30% are singletons. The input for sequencing was PBMCs, mostly from graft donor cells, taken 360 days after TCRalphabeta/CD19-depleted stem cell transplant. The receptors stem from a boy under two years old who had a stem cell transplant for SCID, so the T cells may come from the graft donor.

The rearrangement uses TRBV29-1 and TRBJ2-1; possible D gene TRBD1, 5 bases. The CDR3 runs to 13 residues. Germline V CDR1 and CDR2: SQVTM, ANQGSEA. V was pared by 1 base and J by 9 bases, with 13 bases between. The CDR3: CSVEGKRGGEQFF. CDR3 sequence (DNA): TGCAGCGTTGAAGGCAAAAGGGGCGGTGAGCAGTTCTTC.

The table lists this clonotype with a few counts. V and J are TRBV7-8 and TRBJ2-7, with D possibly TRBD1 on 6 matching bases. Germline CDR1 reads SGHVS; CDR2 reads FQNEAQ. Trimming left V 4 bases short and J 3 bases short, with 13 bases between. This CDR3 contains 14 residues. The CDR3 nucleotides read TGTGCCAGCAGCTCCCACAGGGAGAACTACGAGCAGTACTTC. This codes for CASSSHRENYEQYF.

This chain joins TRBV20-1 and TRBJ2-7; D might be TRBD2 (6 bases). Germline-derived CDR1 and CDR2 are DFQATT and SNEGSKA (reference sequence). Trimming left V 2 bases short and J 9 bases short, with 26 bases between. The CDR3 loop spans 16 amino acids. The CDR3 protein is CSARRGPSGLGLAQYF. In DNA form, the CDR3 reads TGCAGTGCTAGACGAGGTCCCTCCGGACTGGGACTGGCGCAGTACTTC.

A few counts support this clonotype. The chain combines TRBV12-3 or TRBV12-4 with TRBJ1-2; 8 bases are a match to TRBD1. J gave up 8 bases and V 5 bases, and 10 bases lay outside the gene matches. The CDR3 contains 14 residues. The CDR3: CASSADRGLGGYTF. CDR3 in DNA: TGTGCCAGCAGTGCCGACAGGGGCCTCGGGGGCTACACCTTC.

The J gene is TRBJ2-3, the V gene TRBV29-1; tentative D call: TRBD2 (5 bases). The CDR3 loop spans 14 amino acids. Trimming removed 6 bases from V and 0 bases from J, with 13 bases in between. Germline V CDR1 and CDR2: SQVTM, ANQGSEA. The CDR3 loop reads CSVGDIISTDTQYF. The CDR3 DNA follows: TGCAGCGTCGGGGATATAATTAGCACAGATACGCAGTATTTT.

This chain connects TRBV7-2 to TRBJ2-5, with D perhaps assigned TRBD1 or TRBD2 (5 bases each). Trimming took 4 bases from V and 7 from J, leaving 16 bases between them. Germline assignment: CDR1 SGHTA and CDR2 FQGNSA. The CDR3 contains 14 residues. The CDR3 DNA is TGTGCCAGCAGCTCGGACTCATTCCAGGGGACCCAGTACTTC. Translation gives CASSSDSFQGTQYF.

V is TRBV9 and J is TRBJ2-7; no reliable D call. V was trimmed by 6 bases and J by 3 bases, leaving 13 bases between them. The CDR3 length is 13 residues. Per the germline V gene, CDR1 is SGDLS and CDR2 is YYNGEE. CDR3 DNA sequence: TGTGCCAGCATCGCGTCTTCCCGCTACGAGCAGTACTTC. This sequence encodes CASIASSRYEQYF. The full variable domain, rest sourced from reference TRBV9 and TRBJ2-7, is DSGVTQTPKHLITATGQRVTLRCSPRSGDLSVYWYQQSLDQGLQFLIQYYNGEERAKGNILERFSAQQFPDLHSELNLSSLELGDSALYFCASIASSRYEQYFGPGTRLTVT.

The table lists this clonotype with a few counts. The CDR3 region is CASSLSGGYGETQYF. CDR3 nucleotides: TGTGCCAGCAGTTTATCCGGAGGGTATGGGGAGACCCAGTACTTC. The chain recombines TRBV27 with TRBJ2-5; tentative D call: TRBD2 (6 bases). Germline V lookup: CDR1 MNHEY, CDR2 SMNVEV (reference sequence). This CDR3 is built from 15 residues. V was cut by 0 bases and J by 5 bases, with 13 bases left in between.

A few counts support this clonotype. The V gene is TRBV4-2, the J gene TRBJ2-7; 9 positions match TRBD2. Germline loops: CDR1 LGHNA, CDR2 YNFKEQ. Trimming cost V 5 bases and J 6 bases; bases outside gene matches: 17. The CDR3 consists of 17 residues. The CDR3 region has the DNA TGTGCCAGCAGCGGTACCGGGACTAGCTGGAAGGGCGGCGAGCAGTACTTC. Translating it yields CASSGTGTSWKGGEQYF.

This clonotype was seen only a few times. The rearrangement joins TRBV4-1 to TRBJ2-7; a weak D match, TRBD1 (6 bases). Trimming removed 1 base at V and 4 bases at J, with 14 bases between. The CDR3 is 15 residues long. Germline values: CDR1 MGHRA, CDR2 YSYEKL. CDR3 protein: CASSQVDRSVYEQYF. The DNA of the CDR3 is TGCGCCAGCAGCCAAGTGGACAGATCCGTATACGAGCAGTACTTC.

This clonotype was counted ten times or more. The chain is built from TRBV7-8 and TRBJ2-3; D gene unclear. Trimming took off 5 bases at V and 4 bases at J, with 10 bases between the two ends. The CDR3 is 13 amino acids. Germline CDR1 and CDR2: SGHVS and FQNEAQ. CDR3: CASSPRAPDTQYF. Written as DNA, the CDR3 is TGTGCCAGCAGCCCACGGGCCCCAGATACGCAGTATTTT.

This rearrangement joins TRBV5-1 to TRBJ2-1; 8 bases map to TRBD2. The trim removed 3 bases at V and 0 bases at J, leaving 17 bases unmatched. The V gene's germline CDR1 is SGHRS and CDR2 YFSETQ. This CDR3 has 20 residues. CDR3 sequence reads: CASSSLSGGSGTSSYNEQFF. CDR3 sequence (DNA): TGCGCCAGCAGCTCGCTCTCCGGGGGTAGCGGGACAAGCTCCTACAATGAGCAGTTCTTC.

The rearrangement joins TRBV29-1 to TRBJ2-5, with D perhaps matching TRBD1 (5 bases). The CDR3 length is 16 residues. The germline gives CDR1 SQVTM, CDR2 ANQGSEA. Trimming pared 2 bases from V and 2 bases from J, leaving 18 bases between. The CDR3 nucleotides read TGCAGCGTTGAACGGAAAGTGAAGTGGACACAAGAGACCCAGTACTTC. Amino acids: CSVERKVKWTQETQYF. Full variable domain (outside the CDR3, taken from reference TRBV29-1 and TRBJ2-5): SAVISQKPSRDICQRGTSLTIQCQVDSQVTMMFWYRQQPGQSLTLIATANQGSEATYESGFVIDKFPISRPNLTFSTLTVSNMSPEDSSIYLCSVERKVKWTQETQYFGPGTRLLVL.

The chain uses TRBV12-3 or TRBV12-4 and TRBJ2-5; a weak D match, TRBD1 (6 bases). The V end lost 5 bases, the J end lost 2 bases, and 15 bases lay between the germline ends. This CDR3 spans 15 amino acids. The CDR3 region is CASSQPGHLQETQYF. DNA of the CDR3: TGTGCCAGCAGTCAGCCGGGACACCTTCAAGAGACCCAGTACTTC.